The 4 T cell receptor beta chains given below trace back to one sample, sequenced in a study of blood T cells in healthy people across ages. Then a second PCR, running roughly 7 to 11 cycles, was carried out with a sample-barcoded 5' primer and a J-beta primer mix. TCRdb re-derived calls from the 5' RACE reads in MiXCR, one entry per CDR3 protein. The sample comprises about 1.5 million distinct CDR3 sequences, approximately 42% of which are singletons, and less than 5% rests with the top ten. The sequenced material came from blood. The receptor source for this set is a woman between 18 and 30 years old in good health.

V usage is TRBV7-2 and J usage is TRBJ2-7, with D perhaps assigned TRBD1 or TRBD2 (5 bases each). V gave up 2 bases and J gave up 5 bases, with 13 bases separating them. This CDR3 spans 14 amino acids. CDR1 and CDR2 from the germline V gene are SGHTA and FQGNSA. The CDR3, as DNA: TGTGCCAGCAGCTTATACGTCCGGGGCCACGAGCAGTACTTC. It codes for CASSLYVRGHEQYF.

The chain joins TRBV10-3 to TRBJ2-3, with D possibly matching TRBD2 (5 bases). Germline CDR1 and CDR2: ENHRY and SYGVKD. V was trimmed by 3 bases and J by 7 bases, leaving 11 bases between them. This CDR3 is built from 13 residues. Here the CDR3 DNA reads TGTGCCATCAGTGACCCCTACGGGAATACGCAGTATTTT. Encoded protein: CAISDPYGNTQYF.

Concerning this clonotype itself: This may come from a read error, since a much larger clone is one base off. The chain links TRBV7-9 to TRBJ1-1; D remains unclear. The V and J ends lost 5 bases and 0 bases respectively, with 10 bases between them. This CDR3 comprises 14 residues. Per germline, CDR1 SEHNR and CDR2 FQNEAQ (reference sequence). The CDR3 DNA is TGTGCCAGCAGCGTAGAAACCCTGAACACTGAAGCTTTCTTT. The encoded protein is CASSVETLNTEAFF.

This clonotype was seen a handful of times. This sequence joins TRBV20-1 and TRBJ2-7; 11 bases align to TRBD2. The CDR3 has 14 amino acids. Germline V CDR1 and CDR2: DFQATT, SNEGSKA (reference sequence). Trimming at V came to 6 bases and at J to 5 bases, leaving 9 bases not matched to a gene. For the CDR3, the DNA is TGCAGTGCCTACCGACTAGCGGGGTCCCACGAGCAGTACTTC. It codes for CSAYRLAGSHEQYF.